Presented here are 9 T cell receptor beta chains from one specimen sequenced in a study of T cell responses to AZD1222 COVID-19 vaccine. Some clones are missing from TCRdb's copy, which holds only in-frame ones; the method was immunoSEQ multiplex PCR. The sample has 150,000 to 200,000 clones, 88% seen once. Source: peripheral blood, taken 28 days after the second AZD1222 dose. The origin of the receptors is an adult who received the AZD1222 COVID-19 vaccine.

This clone was detected once. The gene calls are TRBV30 and TRBJ1-6; 8 bases agree with TRBD1. V lost 8 bases and J lost 11; bases outside the gene matches: 11. The CDR3 spans 13 residues. Per germline, CDR1 GTSNPN and CDR2 SVGIG (reference sequence). The CDR3 region is CAHRTGNMAPLHF. In DNA, the CDR3 is TGTGCCCACCGGACAGGGAATATGGCACCCCTCCACTTT.

V gene TRBV12-3 or TRBV12-4 combines with J gene TRBJ1-5; D is uncertain. Trimming stripped 7 bases from V and 7 bases from J, with 11 bases between. The CDR3 is 12 residues long. The CDR3 DNA reads as TGTGCCAGCAACCTCGAGGGCCAGCCCCAGCATTTT. This encodes CASNLEGQPQHF.

The V gene is TRBV27, the J gene TRBJ2-3; D not resolved. The ends were cut back, 2 bases at V and 0 bases at J, with 6 bases in the middle. Germline CDR1 and CDR2: MNHEY and SMNVEV (reference sequence). The CDR3 runs to 14 residues. The CDR3 is CASSLTQSTDTQYF. In DNA, the CDR3 is TGTGCCAGCAGTTTAACCCAAAGCACAGATACGCAGTATTTT.

The chain's CDR3 is CASSPTAGAGYQPQHF. CDR3 nucleotides: TGTGCCAGCAGCCCCACCGCGGGGGCAGGATATCAGCCCCAGCATTTT. This chain uses TRBV7-2 with TRBJ1-5; tentative D call: TRBD1 (6 bases). Germline V gene lookup returns CDR1 SGHTA and CDR2 FQGNSA. Trimming shortened V by 5 bases and J by 5 bases, and 19 bases separated the two germline ends. The CDR3 is made up of 16 amino acids.

The CDR3, as DNA: TGTGCCATCAGCGCCGGGACTAGCGGGAGAGGGGGCACAGATACGCAGTATTTT. Translation gives CAISAGTSGRGGTDTQYF. This rearrangement joins TRBV10-3 to TRBJ2-3; 14 positions match TRBD2. V lost 6 bases to trimming and J lost 1 base; unmatched junction nucleotides: 9. The CDR3 spans 18 residues. Germline values: CDR1 ENHRY, CDR2 SYGVKD.

V gene TRBV19 combines with J gene TRBJ2-3; 9 nucleotides align to TRBD1. CDR1 and CDR2 from the germline V gene are LNHDA and SQIVND (reference sequence). The J segment lost 4 bases and the V segment lost 3 bases, leaving 8 bases of the junction unmatched. The CDR3 extends over 16 amino acids. This CDR3 reads CASSIRGQGYPDTQYF. The CDR3 DNA sequence: TGTGCCAGTAGTATTCGGGGACAGGGTTATCCAGATACGCAGTATTTT.

Only one count was recorded for this clone. The chain combines TRBV6-5 with TRBJ2-1; maybe TRBD2 (5 bases). Trimming shortened V by 2 bases and J by 6 bases, and 11 bases separated the two germline ends. The germline gives CDR1 MNHEY, CDR2 SVGAGI. The CDR3 extends over 14 amino acids. The CDR3 region is CASSYGVRGNEQFF. For the CDR3, the DNA is TGTGCCAGCAGTTACGGCGTCCGGGGCAATGAGCAGTTCTTC.

This clone was observed a few times. The chain's CDR3 is CASSKGATYEQYF. As DNA, the CDR3 is TGTGCCAGCAGTAAGGGGGCAACCTACGAGCAGTACTTC. This chain connects TRBV27 to TRBJ2-7; 7 positions match TRBD1. The germline V gene has CDR1 MNHEY and CDR2 SMNVEV (reference sequence). Trimming removed 5 bases from V and 2 bases from J; junction bases left unmatched: 3. This CDR3 has 13 residues.

The J gene is TRBJ1-1, the V gene TRBV3-1 (or the pseudogene TRBV3-2); D not resolved. The CDR3 is 14 amino acids. The V gene's germline CDR1 is LGHDT and CDR2 YNNKEL (reference sequence). Trimming removed 5 bases at V and 1 base at J, with 11 bases between. The CDR3 is CASSSQDRNTEAFF. The CDR3 DNA follows: TGTGCCAGCAGCTCTCAGGACCGGAACACTGAAGCTTTCTTT.